This TCR beta chain came from a study of CD8 T cells in ankylosing spondylitis. This clonotype was seen only a few times. Antigen specificity is unknown. With molecular barcodes, quantitative 5'-RACE was used to make the TCR beta libraries. TCRdb passed the 5' RACE reads through MiXCR, listing each CDR3 protein once. The sample records more than 25,000 distinct CDR3 sequences, roughly 5.3% being singletons. V was clipped by 0 bases and J by 2 bases; unmatched bases: 5. Germline CDR1 and CDR2: SGDLS and YYNGEE. This CDR3 spans 16 amino acids. Findings of the study overall: About 8 highly homologous variants made up a TCR beta motif, and this motif appeared characteristic of ankylosing spondylitis blood.

The specimen sequenced was blood, either unsorted or a sorted T cell fraction (not recorded which). The rearrangement joins TRBV9 to TRBJ2-3, with 8 bases identical to TRBD2. The sequence came from a female donor with ankylosing spondylitis or in good health (not recorded which). The CDR3 here is CASSVGTSPNTDTQYF. The CDR3 DNA sequence: TGTGCCAGCAGCGTAGGGACTAGCCCCAACACAGATACGCAGTATTTT.